The 19 T cell receptor beta chains below were found in one sample sequenced in a study of blood T cell repertoires in COVID-19. Assay used: immunoSEQ multiplex PCR; TCRdb lists only in-frame clones, some missing. Of approximately 480,000 clones in the sample, 87% were seen once. The sample consisted of PBMCs or T cells enriched from blood (not recorded which). The receptor set was obtained from a woman aged 18-35 years who had recovered from COVID-19.

The chain has TRBV6-5 and TRBJ1-1; D unclear. Germline V gene sequence: CDR1 MNHEY, CDR2 SVGAGI. The V end lost 0 bases, the J end lost 3 bases, and 8 bases lay between the germline ends. The CDR3 runs 14 residues. The DNA for the CDR3 is TGTGCCAGCAGTTACTCGATGAGGGACACTGAAGCTTTCTTT. As protein: CASSYSMRDTEAFF.

The rearrangement links TRBV28 to TRBJ1-5; D may be TRBD1 (6 bases). The V gene lost 7 bases and the J gene lost 0 bases, with 10 bases spanning the gap. This CDR3 region has 14 residues. Germline V gene lookup returns CDR1 MDHEN and CDR2 SYDVKM. The CDR3 bases are TGTGCCAGCAATCAGGGGACTAGCAATCAGCCCCAGCATTTT. Protein product: CASNQGTSNQPQHF.

The chain joins TRBV6-5 to TRBJ2-3, with D possibly TRBD2 on 5 matching bases. The V and J ends lost 0 bases and 4 bases respectively, with 14 bases between them. CDR3 length equals 16 residues. CDR1 and CDR2 (germline): MNHEY, SVGAGI. CDR3 sequence (DNA): TGTGCCAGCAGTTACTCCCCGGGGATCGGGGCAGATACGCAGTATTTT. The encoded protein is CASSYSPGIGADTQYF.

This clone was detected once. The rearrangement links TRBV7-2 to TRBJ2-7; 14 nucleotides align to TRBD2. Germline lookup yields CDR1 SGHTA and CDR2 FQGNSA. This CDR3 is built from 17 residues. V was clipped by 2 bases and J by 0 bases; unmatched bases: 3. For the CDR3, the DNA is TGTGCCAGCAGCTTAAATGGACTAGCGGGGGGCTCCTACGAGCAGTACTTC. It specifies CASSLNGLAGGSYEQYF.

This chain links TRBV3-1 (or the pseudogene TRBV3-2) with TRBJ2-2; D uncertain. The CDR3 runs 15 residues. From germline, CDR1 is LGHDT and CDR2 YNNKEL (reference sequence). Trimming took off 3 bases at V and 0 bases at J, with 8 bases between the two ends. DNA of the CDR3: TGTGCCAGCAGCCAGTCCCTAGCGAACACCGGGGAGCTGTTTTTT. As protein: CASSQSLANTGELFF.

This clone was detected only once. CDR3 coding DNA: TGTGCCAGCAGTTTAGAACAGGACAATCAGCCCCAGCATTTT. Amino acid sequence: CASSLEQDNQPQHF. This chain joins TRBV28 and TRBJ1-5, with D possibly being TRBD1 (5 bases). This CDR3 has 14 residues. V lost 2 bases and J 3 bases, leaving 8 bases between the germline ends. The germline CDR1 and CDR2 sequences are MDHEN and SYDVKM.

The rearrangement links TRBV4-1 to TRBJ1-1; D is possibly TRBD1 (5 bases). This CDR3 region has 16 residues. The germline V gene has CDR1 MGHRA and CDR2 YSYEKL. Trimming shortened V by 3 bases and J by 0 bases, and 14 bases separated the two germline ends. The CDR3 is CASSHQGDWVNTEAFF. CDR3 DNA sequence: TGCGCCAGCAGCCACCAAGGGGATTGGGTGAACACTGAAGCTTTCTTT.

The chain is built from TRBV18 and TRBJ2-2, with a possible D match to TRBD1 (6 bases). The CDR3 has 15 amino acids. Trimming took off 5 bases at V and 6 bases at J, with 16 bases between the two ends. Germline V CDR1 and CDR2: KGHSH, LQKENI. CDR3 loop: CASSSTGPEAGELFF. The CDR3 DNA sequence: TGTGCCAGCTCAAGCACAGGGCCCGAAGCCGGGGAGCTGTTTTTT.

The chain carries TRBV5-5 and TRBJ1-2, with a tentative D call TRBD1 (5 bases). Looked up from germline, CDR1 is SGHKS and CDR2 is YYEKEE (reference sequence). V was pared by 6 bases and J by 4 bases, with 19 bases between. This CDR3 is built from 15 residues. The DNA for the CDR3 is TGTGCCAGCACCGCGACAGTGATTGCCACCTATGGCTACACCTTC. Residues: CASTATVIATYGYTF.

The chain uses TRBV12-1 and TRBJ1-5. TRBV12-1 is a recognized pseudogene. CDR3 length: 16 amino acids. The CDR3 DNA reads as TGTGCCAGCAGCTTTGGGGGGGGACATCCTAATCAGCCCCAGCATTTT. The encoded protein is CASSFGGGHPNQPQHF.

The chain joins TRBV7-2 to TRBJ2-2; D is uncertain. Trimming stripped 5 bases from V and 4 bases from J, with 11 bases between. The germline V gene encodes CDR1 SGHTA and CDR2 FQGNSA. The CDR3 loop spans 14 amino acids. The CDR3 DNA is TGTGCCAGCAGCCTTCAGGTGTCCACCGGGGAGCTGTTTTTT. This translates into CASSLQVSTGELFF.

The genes are TRBV18 and TRBJ2-7, with D tentatively TRBD2 (5 bases). This CDR3 comprises 12 residues. Germline V gene lookup returns CDR1 KGHSH and CDR2 LQKENI. Trimming removed 3 bases at V and 7 bases at J, with 10 bases between. The CDR3 DNA follows: TGTGCCAGCTCACCGGCCGGGGATGAGCAGTACTTC. This encodes CASSPAGDEQYF.

The rearrangement links TRBV29-1 to TRBJ2-3; perhaps TRBD2 as D (5 bases). V gave up 3 bases and J gave up 5 bases, with 12 bases separating them. The CDR3 has 13 amino acids. CDR1 is SQVTM, CDR2 ANQGSEA, per germline. The CDR3 DNA follows: TGCAGCGTTGATGGTAGTCGGGGAGATACGCAGTATTTT. Protein: CSVDGSRGDTQYF.

This chain links TRBV4-1 with TRBJ2-5; possible D gene TRBD2, 6 bases. Trimming removed 0 bases at V and 2 bases at J, with 13 bases between. Germline CDR1 and CDR2: MGHRA and YSYEKL. The CDR3 has 16 amino acids. The CDR3 coding sequence is TGCGCCAGCAGCCAAGATGGGGCGGGATCGCAAGAGACCCAGTACTTC. Its protein is CASSQDGAGSQETQYF.

The chain carries TRBV27 and TRBJ2-1; tentative D call: TRBD1 (6 bases). V was trimmed by 10 bases and J by 2 bases, leaving 12 bases between them. Germline CDR1 and CDR2: MNHEY and SMNVEV (reference sequence). CDR3 length: 13 amino acids. CDR3 sequence (DNA): TGTGCCACCCAAAGGACAGCCTACAATGAGCAGTTCTTC. Translating gives CATQRTAYNEQFF.

This rearrangement joins TRBV6-6 to TRBJ2-7; TRBD1 matches 8 bases. The CDR3 contains 17 residues. Germline V gene lookup returns CDR1 MNHNY and CDR2 SVGAGI (reference sequence). With 5 bases clipped from V and 2 bases from J, the junction kept 14 bases outside the gene matches. CDR3 nucleotide sequence: TGTGCCAGCAGTCAGGGCGCTCAGGGGGCGGGGACCTACGAGCAGTACTTC. Its protein is CASSQGAQGAGTYEQYF.

This chain joins TRBV28 and TRBJ2-1; unclear D gene. The CDR3 is 13 residues long. Germline V CDR1 and CDR2: MDHEN, SYDVKM. Trimming pared 1 base from V and 9 bases from J, leaving 10 bases between. The CDR3 bases are TGTGCCAGCAGTTTATCCGCTACGGGTGAGCAGTTCTTC. Translation: CASSLSATGEQFF. Full variable domain (outside the CDR3, taken from reference TRBV28 and TRBJ2-1): DVKVTQSSRYLVKRTGEKVFLECVQDMDHENMFWYRQDPGLGLRLIYFSYDVKMKEKGDIPEGYSVSREKKERFSLILESASTNQTSMYLCASSLSATGEQFFGPGTRLTVL.

This clone was seen just once. The chain has TRBV12-5 and TRBJ2-7; TRBD1 matches 7 bases. Germline loops: CDR1 LGHNT, CDR2 FRNRAP. V shed 5 bases and J 0 bases; nucleotides not matched to a gene: 10. This CDR3 has 16 residues. CDR3 residues: CASGPGTAVSSYEQYF. In nucleotides, the CDR3 is TGTGCTAGTGGTCCCGGGACAGCGGTAAGCTCCTACGAGCAGTACTTC.

V is TRBV5-1 and J is TRBJ1-1, with 9 bases fitting TRBD1. CDR3 length equals 14 residues. After removal of 6 bases from V and 1 base from J, the junction contained 4 bases not matched to a gene. From germline, CDR1 is SGHRS and CDR2 YFSETQ. This chain's CDR3 is CASTPDRGNTEAFF. The CDR3 coding sequence is TGCGCCAGCACCCCGGACAGGGGGAACACTGAAGCTTTCTTT.